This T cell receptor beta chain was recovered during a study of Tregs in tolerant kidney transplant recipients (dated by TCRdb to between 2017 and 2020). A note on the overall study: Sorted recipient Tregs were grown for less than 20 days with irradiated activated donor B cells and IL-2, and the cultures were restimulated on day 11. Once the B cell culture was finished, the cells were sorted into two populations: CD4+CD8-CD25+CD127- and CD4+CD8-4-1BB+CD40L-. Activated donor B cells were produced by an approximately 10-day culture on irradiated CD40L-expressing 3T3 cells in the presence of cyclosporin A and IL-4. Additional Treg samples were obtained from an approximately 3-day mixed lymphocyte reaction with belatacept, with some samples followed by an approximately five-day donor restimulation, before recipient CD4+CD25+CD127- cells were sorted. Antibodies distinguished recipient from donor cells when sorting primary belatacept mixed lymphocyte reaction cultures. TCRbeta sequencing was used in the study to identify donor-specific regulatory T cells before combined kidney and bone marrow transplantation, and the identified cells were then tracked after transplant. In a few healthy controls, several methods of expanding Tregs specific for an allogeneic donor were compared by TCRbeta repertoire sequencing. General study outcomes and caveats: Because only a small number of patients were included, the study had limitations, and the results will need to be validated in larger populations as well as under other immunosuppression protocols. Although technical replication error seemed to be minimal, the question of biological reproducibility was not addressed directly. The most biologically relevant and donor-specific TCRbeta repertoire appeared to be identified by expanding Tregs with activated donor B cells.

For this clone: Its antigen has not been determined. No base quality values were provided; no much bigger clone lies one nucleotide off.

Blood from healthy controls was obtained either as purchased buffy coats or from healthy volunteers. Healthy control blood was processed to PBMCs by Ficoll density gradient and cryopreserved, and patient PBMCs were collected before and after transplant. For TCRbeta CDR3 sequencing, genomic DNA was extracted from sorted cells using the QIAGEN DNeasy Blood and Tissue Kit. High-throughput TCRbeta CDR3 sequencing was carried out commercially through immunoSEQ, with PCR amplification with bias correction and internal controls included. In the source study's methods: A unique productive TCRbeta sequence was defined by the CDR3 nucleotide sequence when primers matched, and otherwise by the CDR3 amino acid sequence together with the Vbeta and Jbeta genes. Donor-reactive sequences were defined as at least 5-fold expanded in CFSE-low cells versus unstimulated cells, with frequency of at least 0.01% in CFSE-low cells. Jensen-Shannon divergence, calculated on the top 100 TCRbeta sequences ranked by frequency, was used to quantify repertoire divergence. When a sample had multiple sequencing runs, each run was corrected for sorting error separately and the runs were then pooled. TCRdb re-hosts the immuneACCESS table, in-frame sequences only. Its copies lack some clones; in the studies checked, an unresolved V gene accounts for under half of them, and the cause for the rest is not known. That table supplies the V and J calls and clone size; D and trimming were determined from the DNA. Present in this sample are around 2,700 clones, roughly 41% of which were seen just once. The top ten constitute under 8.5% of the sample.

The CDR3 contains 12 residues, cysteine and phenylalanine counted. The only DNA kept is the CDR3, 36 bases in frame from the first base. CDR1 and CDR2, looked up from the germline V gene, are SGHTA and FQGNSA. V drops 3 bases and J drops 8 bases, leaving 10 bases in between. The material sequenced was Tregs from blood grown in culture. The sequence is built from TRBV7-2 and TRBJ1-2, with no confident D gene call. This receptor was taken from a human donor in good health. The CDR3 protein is CASSFTTAGYTF. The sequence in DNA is TGTGCCAGCAGCTTCACTACGGCAGGCTACACCTTC.